The 32 T cell receptor beta chains below all came from one sample that was sequenced in a study of T cells in Graves' hyperthyroidism and ophthalmopathy. What was amplified from RNA transcripts were TCR beta CDR3 regions. The HTBI primer set was used in a first-round RT-PCR of the TCR CDR3. From the multiplex PCR reads, TCRdb called clonotypes with MiXCR, one entry per CDR3 protein. Among 350,000 to 450,000 distinct CDR3 sequences listed, about an eighth were seen once. The sample comprised blood. The source of these receptors is a man in his fifties with Graves' ophthalmopathy.

This clonotype was seen only a few times. J is TRBJ2-7 and V is TRBV5-6; 12 nucleotides line up with TRBD2. V dropped 9 bases and J dropped 3; count of bases not matched to a gene: 10. This CDR3 is 15 amino acids long. Germline lookup yields CDR1 SGHDT and CDR2 YYEEEE. CDR3 in amino acids: CATSRGTSGYYEQYF. The CDR3 region has the DNA TGTGCCACATCACGGGGGACTAGCGGGTACTACGAGCAGTACTTC.

This clonotype was recorded many times. The chain couples TRBV7-9 to TRBJ2-1; TRBD2 matches 8 bases. Germline-derived CDR1 and CDR2 are SEHNR and FQNEAQ (reference sequence). The trim removed 6 bases at V and 2 bases at J, leaving 6 bases unmatched. This CDR3 is built from 15 residues. CDR3 DNA sequence: TGTGCCAGCAGGAAGCGGGAGTTGACCTACAATGAGCAGTTCTTC. This encodes CASRKRELTYNEQFF. Together with reference TRBV7-9 and TRBJ2-1, the CDR3 gives the full variable domain: DTGVSQNPRHKITKRGQNVTFRCDPISEHNRLYWYRQTLGQGPEFLTYFQNEAQLEKSRLLSDRFSAERPKGSFSTLEIQRTEQGDSAMYLCASRKRELTYNEQFFGPGTRLTVL.

This clonotype was observed many times. The rearrangement uses TRBV20-1 and TRBJ2-3; the match to TRBD2 covers 15 bases. The CDR3 covers 16 residues. V gave up 6 bases and J gave up 3 bases; unmatched junction bases: 7. Germline assignment: CDR1 DFQATT and CDR2 SNEGSKA (reference sequence). The DNA for the CDR3 is TGCAGTGCGCCGGGACTAGCGGGAGGAATGACAGATACGCAGTATTTT. This translates into CSAPGLAGGMTDTQYF.

This clonotype was found many times. The chain links TRBV5-4 to TRBJ1-2; 8 nucleotides align to TRBD1. CDR1 is SGHNT and CDR2 is YYREEE in the germline V gene (reference sequence). The CDR3 is 14 amino acids. J lost 5 bases, V lost 1 base, and 4 bases had no gene match. CDR3 coding DNA: TGTGCCAGCAGCTTGCTTCAGGGGGCTTATGGCTACACCTTC. It encodes CASSLLQGAYGYTF.

The table lists this clonotype with many counts. The chain links TRBV18 to TRBJ2-5; D not certain. Germline assignment: CDR1 KGHSH and CDR2 LQKENI. The CDR3 is made up of 14 amino acids. V lost 0 bases and J 5 bases, leaving 10 bases between the germline ends. CDR3 in amino acids: CASSPPAVGETQYF. The CDR3 region has the DNA TGTGCCAGCTCACCACCGGCCGTGGGGGAGACCCAGTACTTC.

This clonotype occurred many times. The chain is built from TRBV5-6 and TRBJ2-5, with D unclear. CDR1 and CDR2 from the germline V gene are SGHDT and YYEEEE. The CDR3 covers 12 residues. The germline V and J ends were trimmed by 8 bases and 8 bases, with 16 bases remaining between them. The CDR3: CASTHDQRTQYF. The CDR3 DNA follows: TGTGCCAGTACACACGACCAAAGAACCCAGTACTTC.

The J gene is TRBJ2-7, the V gene TRBV5-6; TRBD2 aligns across 10 bases. Germline V gives CDR1 SGHDT, CDR2 YYEEEE. The junction had 10 bases not matched to a gene; V was cut back by 0 bases and J by 7 bases. The CDR3 is 16 amino acids. In DNA, the CDR3 is TGTGCCAGCAGCTTGGGGGCACTAGCGGGGTTCGGGGAGCAGTACTTC. It is translated as CASSLGALAGFGEQYF.

This clonotype was recorded many times. The rearrangement uses TRBV6-1 and TRBJ2-3; a weak D match, TRBD2 (5 bases). There are 12 residues in the CDR3. The V and J ends lost 7 bases and 5 bases respectively, with 10 bases between them. Germline V gene data show CDR1 as MNHNS and CDR2 as SASEGT. CDR3 DNA sequence: TGTGCCAGCATGGGAGCCGGAGATACGCAGTATTTT. It translates to CASMGAGDTQYF.

Ten or more counts support this clonotype. This rearrangement joins TRBV29-1 to TRBJ1-1; D is undetermined. This CDR3 comprises 10 residues. Germline values: CDR1 SQVTM, CDR2 ANQGSEA. V was clipped by 6 bases and J by 5 bases, with 7 bases between them. The CDR3 DNA is TGCAGCGTGAAAAGGACTGAAGCTTTCTTT. Translating it yields CSVKRTEAFF.

The table lists this clonotype with many counts. The gene calls are TRBV27 and TRBJ2-3, with a weak D call TRBD2 (9 bases). The CDR3 sequence is 18 residues long. CDR1 MNHEY and CDR2 SMNVEV come from the germline V gene (reference sequence). V was trimmed by 6 bases and J by 2 bases, leaving 24 bases between them. CDR3 region: CASSRKGQAGGNTDTQYF. In DNA, the CDR3 is TGTGCCAGCAGCCGTAAGGGACAGGCGGGGGGGAACACAGATACGCAGTATTTT.

At least ten counts were recorded for this clonotype. The rearrangement links TRBV11-2 to TRBJ1-2, with unresolved D. CDR1 and CDR2 (germline): SGHAT, FQNNGV. CDR3 length equals 14 residues. Trimming left V 3 bases short and J 4 bases short, with 12 bases between. CDR3 bases: TGTGCCAGCAGCTTTCTAAGCGAAGTCTATGGCTACACCTTC. Translation: CASSFLSEVYGYTF.

This chain joins TRBV11-2 and TRBJ1-6, with 10 bases matching TRBD1. Germline-derived CDR1 and CDR2 are SGHAT and FQNNGV. This CDR3 has 15 amino acids. Losses at the gene ends were 5 bases for V and 6 bases for J; bases not matched to a gene: 4. This chain's CDR3 is CASSPGQGVNSPLHF. For the CDR3, the DNA is TGTGCCAGCAGCCCTGGACAGGGGGTTAATTCACCCCTCCACTTT.

This clonotype was counted many times. The gene calls are TRBV10-3 and TRBJ2-7; D is ambiguous. The CDR3 is 13 amino acids. V lost 8 bases and J 3 bases, leaving 14 bases between the germline ends. The V gene's germline CDR1 is ENHRY and CDR2 SYGVKD. CDR3 residues: CAIQDTHGYEQYF. The CDR3 DNA reads as TGTGCCATCCAAGATACACATGGCTACGAGCAGTACTTC.

This chain connects TRBV27 to TRBJ2-3; 7 bases are shared with TRBD2. The CDR3 sequence is 18 residues long. Germline V gene lookup returns CDR1 MNHEY and CDR2 SMNVEV (reference sequence). J was trimmed by 2 bases and V by 6 bases; bases with no gene match: 17. The CDR3, as DNA: TGTGCCAGCAGCTCGTCCGTCAAGGGACTACTCATCACAGATACGCAGTATTTT. Protein sequence: CASSSSVKGLLITDTQYF.

This clonotype was seen repeatedly, ten times or more. The chain couples TRBV18 to TRBJ2-7; D is perhaps TRBD1 or TRBD2 (5 bases each). The CDR3 runs to 15 residues. Germline V gene sequence: CDR1 KGHSH, CDR2 LQKENI. The germline V and J ends were trimmed by 0 bases and 6 bases, with 15 bases remaining between them. CDR3 protein: CASSPPAGKTTEQYF. Here the CDR3 DNA reads TGTGCCAGCTCACCACCGGCAGGGAAGACTACCGAGCAGTACTTC.

V and J are TRBV10-3 and TRBJ1-4, with a tentative D call TRBD1 (6 bases). The CDR3 consists of 16 residues. Germline loops: CDR1 ENHRY, CDR2 SYGVKD. Trimming pared 6 bases from V and 7 bases from J, leaving 21 bases between. CDR3 protein: CAIRDGLGGGAEKLFF. The CDR3 nucleotides are TGTGCCATCAGAGACGGACTGGGGGGGGGGGCTGAAAAACTGTTTTTT.

This clonotype appeared many times. The chain has TRBV6-2 or TRBV6-3 and TRBJ2-7, with D maybe TRBD2 (5 bases). The CDR3 has 17 residues. V was clipped by 3 bases and J by 3 bases, with 21 bases between them. From germline, CDR1 is MNHEY and CDR2 SVGEGT. The CDR3, as DNA: TGTGCCAGCAGTTATGAAGGTAGGGCGGGCACTGTCTACGAGCAGTACTTC. It is translated as CASSYEGRAGTVYEQYF.

This clonotype has just a few counts. The chain joins TRBV4-1 to TRBJ2-2; 7 nucleotides align to TRBD2. CDR1 and CDR2 from the germline V gene are MGHRA and YSYEKL. With V trimmed by 6 bases and J by 7 bases, 2 bases remained unmatched. CDR3 length equals 12 residues. The CDR3 spells CASRWEGGELFF. The CDR3 nucleotides read TGCGCCAGCAGGTGGGAGGGCGGGGAGCTGTTTTTT.

The V and J genes are TRBV19 and TRBJ2-4; no definite D call. Germline CDR1 LNHDA, CDR2 SQIVND (reference sequence). The CDR3 length is 16 residues. Trimming took 6 bases from V and 2 from J, leaving 17 bases between them. The CDR3 nucleotides are TGTGCCAGTAGGCCCCCGGCGGCGCGAACCAAAAACATTCAGTACTTC. Protein sequence: CASRPPAARTKNIQYF.

This clonotype has a handful of counts. V usage is TRBV7-3 and J usage is TRBJ2-2; D is unresolved. The CDR3 has 15 residues. With 1 base removed from V and 5 bases from J, the gap between germline ends came to 11 bases. Looked up from germline, CDR1 is SGHTA and CDR2 is FQGTGA. Here the CDR3 reads CASSLMGKRTGELFF. The CDR3 DNA reads TGTGCCAGCAGCTTAATGGGGAAACGGACCGGGGAGCTGTTTTTT.

A few counts support this clonotype. V and J are TRBV6-1 and TRBJ1-3; a possible D gene is TRBD1 (5 bases). Germline CDR1 and CDR2: MNHNS and SASEGT. V lost 5 bases and J 4 bases, leaving 18 bases between the germline ends. CDR3 size: 16 residues. CDR3 sequence (DNA): TGTGCCAGCAGTTGGAGTTCTACAGGTTCAGGAAACACCATATATTTT. This encodes CASSWSSTGSGNTIYF.

This clonotype appeared many times. J is TRBJ1-1 and V is TRBV28; possibly TRBD1 for D (6 bases). CDR1 is MDHEN, CDR2 SYDVKM, per germline. The CDR3 is 14 residues long. V lost 5 bases to trimming and J lost 0 bases, with 10 bases between them. CDR3 coding DNA: TGTGCCAGCAGTGGGAGGGGGATGAACACTGAAGCTTTCTTT. Protein product: CASSGRGMNTEAFF.

This clonotype appeared a few times. The chain carries TRBV18 and TRBJ2-2; 8 positions match TRBD2. The CDR3 contains 17 residues. The V and J ends lost 2 bases and 0 bases, in that order; junction bases with no gene match: 5. Germline V gene lookup returns CDR1 KGHSH and CDR2 LQKENI. CDR3 protein: CASSPSAGGSNTGELFF. The CDR3 DNA follows: TGTGCCAGCTCACCAAGCGCGGGAGGATCGAACACCGGGGAGCTGTTTTTT.

J is TRBJ2-1 and V is TRBV7-9; maybe TRBD2 (6 bases). The length of the CDR3 is 14 residues. V dropped 0 bases and J dropped 7 bases, with 10 bases sitting between them. Germline CDR1 SEHNR, CDR2 FQNEAQ (reference sequence). CDR3 bases: TGTGCCAGCAGCTTAGCTGGCGGGATGAATGAGCAGTTCTTC. Translating gives CASSLAGGMNEQFF.

This clonotype was observed a handful of times. The chain recombines TRBV19 with TRBJ2-1; D might be TRBD2 (6 bases). The CDR3 totals 15 residues. Between the trimmed V and J ends, which lost 4 bases and 4 bases, there was a span of 14 bases. The V gene's germline CDR1 is LNHDA and CDR2 SQIVND (reference sequence). The CDR3 DNA reads TGTGCCAGTAGTAGGGCGGGATTCTCATACAATGAGCAGTTCTTC. Its translation is CASSRAGFSYNEQFF.

Ten or more counts support this clonotype. This chain joins TRBV28 and TRBJ2-1, with D tentatively TRBD2 (5 bases). V gave up 4 bases and J gave up 5 bases, with 24 bases separating them. CDR1 MDHEN and CDR2 SYDVKM come from the germline V gene. The CDR3 totals 18 residues. This chain's CDR3 is CASSYPLGGGGTHNEQFF. The CDR3 region has the DNA TGTGCCAGCAGTTACCCACTTGGCGGAGGAGGCACACACAATGAGCAGTTCTTC.

The chain has TRBV5-1 and TRBJ2-3; 10 bases are a match to TRBD2. This CDR3 is 17 amino acids long. The J segment lost 1 base and the V segment lost 0 bases, leaving 5 bases of the junction unmatched. CDR1 is SGHRS and CDR2 is YFSETQ in the germline V gene. CDR3 sequence: CASSLAASGSRTDTQYF. CDR3 DNA: TGCGCCAGCAGCTTGGCGGCTAGCGGGAGTCGCACAGATACGCAGTATTTT.

This clonotype was counted at least ten times. The chain carries TRBV5-1 and TRBJ2-7, with D unresolved. The CDR3 has 15 residues. Looked up from germline, CDR1 is SGHRS and CDR2 is YFSETQ. Trimming took off 4 bases at V and 0 bases at J, with 14 bases between the two ends. CDR3 loop: CASSLELASSYEQYF. CDR3 nucleotide sequence: TGCGCCAGCAGCCTGGAACTCGCCAGCTCCTACGAGCAGTACTTC.

This clonotype was counted many times. This chain connects TRBV2 to TRBJ2-7; TRBD2 agrees at 10 bases. V trimming: 6 bases; J trimming: 4 bases; junction bases outside the gene matches: 6. CDR1 SNHLY and CDR2 FYNNEI come from the germline V gene. The CDR3 loop spans 14 amino acids. The CDR3 nucleotides are TGTGCCAGCAGAGCCGGGACTAGCGTTTACGAGCAGTACTTC. Translation: CASRAGTSVYEQYF.

This clonotype was counted at least ten times. This chain joins TRBV3-1 and TRBJ2-1; 7 bases map to TRBD1. V dropped 1 base and J dropped 4; count of bases not matched to a gene: 10. Germline-derived CDR1 and CDR2 are LGHDT and YNNKEL (reference sequence). The CDR3 extends over 17 amino acids. The CDR3 region is CASSQGPTGQVYNEQFF. The CDR3 nucleotides read TGTGCCAGCAGCCAAGGCCCGACAGGGCAGGTTTACAATGAGCAGTTCTTC.

V and J are TRBV6-5 and TRBJ1-6; D gene unclear. V lost 6 bases and J lost 0, with 15 bases in between. The CDR3 has 17 amino acids. Germline loops: CDR1 MNHEY, CDR2 SVGAGI. CDR3 protein: CASSLLVQSSYNSPLHF. The CDR3 DNA reads as TGTGCCAGCAGCTTACTTGTGCAGAGCTCCTATAATTCACCCCTCCACTTT.

The V and J genes are TRBV6-2 or TRBV6-3 and TRBJ1-1; D not certain. Germline CDR1 MNHEY, CDR2 SVGEGT. CDR3 length: 11 amino acids. Deletions cut 1 base from V and 4 bases from J, with 1 base between. The CDR3 sequence is CASSYFTEAFF. Written as DNA, the CDR3 is TGTGCCAGCAGTTACTTCACTGAAGCTTTCTTT.